This T cell receptor beta chain is from a study of vaccination and CD4 T cells after COVID-19. Whole-study context: The post-vaccine samples came a median 72 days after dose two (range 14 to 241). From HCoV-229E, HCoV-OC43, HCoV-NL63 and SARS-CoV-2, overlapping spike peptides were used to stimulate the cells.

As concerns this clonotype: Antigen: not known.

The Oncomine TCR Beta short-read assay was applied to DNA of cultured CD4+ T cells. Genomic DNA was isolated from CD4+ T cells that had been cultured. One entry per CDR3 protein results from TCRdb running MiXCR on the PCR reads. The sample has about 15,000 distinct CDR3 sequences; under 60% are singletons. Treatment denoted: approximately 10-day PBMC culture with coronavirus spike peptide pools or control peptides (ViraFEST assay). In the ViraFEST assay, peptide-pool expansion preceded TCR sequencing of expanded clonotypes. Sequencing used CD4+ T cells from blood, cultured in vitro. The receptor was isolated from a human donor who had recovered from COVID-19.

This CDR3 is CASSLVSGDFNEQFF. CDR3 nucleotide sequence: TGTGCCAGCAGCTTGGTTAGCGGCGACTTCAATGAGCAGTTCTTC. The gene calls are TRBV5-4 and TRBJ2-1; D possibly corresponds to TRBD2 (6 bases). The V and J ends lost 0 bases and 6 bases respectively, with 13 bases between them. Germline V CDR1 and CDR2: SGHNT, YYREEE (reference sequence). This CDR3 is built from 15 residues.